These T cell receptor beta chains were read from a single sample in a study of blood T cell repertoires in COVID-19. The repertoire was sequenced with immunoSEQ multiplex PCR; TCRdb's copy has only in-frame clones and lacks some. The sample includes more than 75,000 clones, roughly nine tenths of them seen just once. The specimen sequenced was peripheral blood. The source of these receptors is a man aged 50 to 59 with acute or convalescent COVID-19. Each CDR3 is given with its conserved first and last residue. D genes are given only for firm matches. Where a row states a size, it is once, few, many or the class of an expanded clone; other rows omit it.

D	J	size	V	DNA	CDR3
NA	TRBJ2-2	NA	TRBV9	TGTGCCAGCAGCCCCAGGACAGTTACCGGGGAGCTGTTTTTT	CASSPRTVTGELFF
NA	TRBJ1-6	NA	TRBV19	TGTGCCAGTAAATCCCTGGCAGGCCGCTCCTATAATTCACCCCTCCACTTT	CASKSLAGRSYNSPLHF
TRBD1	TRBJ2-3	NA	TRBV12-5	TGTGCTAGTGGGGGGACAGGGGGCACAGATACGCAGTATTTT	CASGGTGGTDTQYF
TRBD1	TRBJ2-1	NA	TRBV7-2	TGTGCCAGCAGCTTACCCGGTAAGGGACAGAGCTCCTACAATGAGCAGTTCTTC	CASSLPGKGQSSYNEQFF
TRBD1	TRBJ1-1	NA	TRBV5-1	TGCGCCAGCGGTCAGGGGGGCAGCACAGCCCAAGACACTGAAGCTTTCTTT	CASGQGGSTAQDTEAFF
NA	TRBJ1-2	once	TRBV7-9	TGTGCCAGCAGCTTAGTTAAGGGACTCTTAAAGGACTATGGCTACACCTTC	CASSLVKGLLKDYGYTF
TRBD1	TRBJ1-5	NA	TRBV24-1	TGTGCCACCAGTGCCGCCACCGGGACAGGGAATCAGCCCCAGCATTTT	CATSAATGTGNQPQHF
TRBD1	TRBJ1-5	NA	TRBV5-6	TGTGCCAGCAGCACTACAGGGGCTTTTCAGCCCCAGCATTTT	CASSTTGAFQPQHF
TRBD1	TRBJ1-5	once	TRBV2	TGTGCCAGCAGTACAGGGGGCGCGGGTCAGCCCCAGCATTTT	CASSTGGAGQPQHF
NA	TRBJ1-3	NA	TRBV7-8	TGTGCCAGCAGCTTAGGTGCGAGCTCTGGAAACACCATATATTTT	CASSLGASSGNTIYF
NA	TRBJ2-5	NA	TRBV7-2	TGTGCCAGCAGCTTATGGACGGGGGAGACCCAGTACTTC	CASSLWTGETQYF
TRBD1	TRBJ2-1	few	TRBV4-1	TGCGCCAGCAGCCAAGAGACAGGGGGCTTCGGTGAGCAGTTCTTC	CASSQETGGFGEQFF
TRBD2	TRBJ2-1	NA	TRBV10-2	TGCGCCAGCAATCGACTAGCGGACAGCTCCTACAATGAGCAGTTCTTC	CASNRLADSSYNEQFF
TRBD1	TRBJ1-5	few	TRBV12-3/TRBV12-4	TGTGCCAGCACCCAGGGGGGTCAGCCCCAGCATTTT	CASTQGGQPQHF
NA	TRBJ2-2	NA	TRBV14	TGTGCCAGCAGCCAAGACAGGGTAGAGACCGGGGAGCTGTTTTTT	CASSQDRVETGELFF
NA	TRBJ2-7	NA	TRBV27	TGTGCCAGCAGTTTCTCTATCGGGGCCTACGAGCAGTACTTC	CASSFSIGAYEQYF
TRBD1	TRBJ2-3	NA	TRBV4-1	TGCGCCAGCAGCTCCCGACAGGGCGTGGTAGATACGCAGTATTTT	CASSSRQGVVDTQYF
NA	TRBJ1-5	few	TRBV6-2/TRBV6-3	TGTGCCAGCAGTTACTCACGGGGTCAGCCCCAGCATTTT	CASSYSRGQPQHF
NA	TRBJ1-1	NA	TRBV10-3	TGTGCCATCAGTGGGAGGGGCACTGAAGCTTTCTTT	CAISGRGTEAFF
NA	TRBJ2-5	NA	TRBV28	TGTGCCAGCAGCGAGGGACTTTCGGGCGGAGAGACCCAGTACTTC	CASSEGLSGGETQYF
NA	TRBJ1-4	NA	TRBV6-5	TGTGCCAGCAGTTACTCGAGACTCGGTGAAAAACTGTTTTTT	CASSYSRLGEKLFF
NA	TRBJ1-1	once	TRBV7-9	TGTGCCAGCAGCTTAGCGCCGGCCGGGGGCACTGAAGCTTTCTTT	CASSLAPAGGTEAFF
TRBD1	TRBJ1-1	NA	TRBV7-6	TGTGCCAGCAGCTCAGGCCTCATTCCGGGACAGGCCGTGAACACTGAAGCTTTCTTT	CASSSGLIPGQAVNTEAFF
NA	TRBJ1-3	NA	TRBV6-7	TGTGCCAGCAGTTACTCGGCAGGGAAGGACACCATATATTTT	CASSYSAGKDTIYF
TRBD1	TRBJ2-7	NA	TRBV7-6	TGTGCCAGCAGCGCTAGCTTATACAGGGGCCACGGCCACTACGAGCAGTACTTC	CASSASLYRGHGHYEQYF
TRBD1	TRBJ2-3	NA	TRBV29-1	TGCAGCGCAAAACGAACGACAGGGGGGATGGCAGATACGCAGTATTTT	CSAKRTTGGMADTQYF
NA	TRBJ1-2	NA	TRBV29-1	TGCAGCGTTGGAGAGGAGGTGAGGGGCTACACCTTC	CSVGEEVRGYTF
TRBD1	TRBJ2-7	NA	TRBV4-2	TGTGCCAGCAGCCAAGAAAGGAAAGGGGGCCAGTGGGACTTC	CASSQERKGGQWDF
NA	TRBJ2-3	NA	TRBV5-1	TGCGCCAGCAGCCTAACCACAGATACGCAGTATTTT	CASSLTTDTQYF
NA	TRBJ2-6	NA	TRBV18	TGTGCCAGCTCCCCTCTCGGAGGGGCCTCTGGGGCCAACGTCCTGACTTTC	CASSPLGGASGANVLTF
TRBD1	TRBJ2-2	NA	TRBV4-1	TGCGCCAGCAGCCTCCAGGGGGCTACCGGGGAGCTGTTTTTT	CASSLQGATGELFF
NA	TRBJ2-3	NA	TRBV29-1	TGCAGCGTTGAAGATCTAGACAGGTGGGGGGATACGCAGTATTTT	CSVEDLDRWGDTQYF
TRBD1	TRBJ2-5	NA	TRBV29-1	TGCAGCGTTGAAGTGGACAGGGCCCCGGAAGAGACCCAGTACTTC	CSVEVDRAPEETQYF
NA	TRBJ1-2	NA	TRBV4-1	TGCGCCAGCAGCCAAGAAAGCACTAACTATGGCTACACCTTC	CASSQESTNYGYTF
NA	TRBJ2-2	NA	TRBV19	TGTGCCAGTAGTATAGATCGCCCGACAGGCCTCGACACCGGGGAGCTGTTTTTT	CASSIDRPTGLDTGELFF
NA	TRBJ2-5	NA	TRBV28	TGTGCCAGCAGTTTTGTCAGGGGAAAAGAGACCCAGTACTTC	CASSFVRGKETQYF
NA	TRBJ2-7	NA	TRBV5-4	TGTGCCAGCAGCTTAGGAGCGGCCTACGAGCAGTACTTC	CASSLGAAYEQYF
NA	TRBJ1-2	NA	TRBV12-3/TRBV12-4	TGTGCCAGCAGTAGACAGGACTATGGCTACACCTTC	CASSRQDYGYTF
NA	TRBJ1-1	NA	TRBV20-1	TGCAGTGCTAGTAACAGAGGGATGGGGAACACTGAAGCTTTCTTT	CSASNRGMGNTEAFF
TRBD1	TRBJ1-1	NA	TRBV4-2	TGTGCCAGCAGCCAATGGACAGGGAGGTCCACTGAAGCTTTCTTT	CASSQWTGRSTEAFF
NA	TRBJ1-1	NA	TRBV6-4	TGTGCCAGCAGTGACTCCGGTAACACTGAAGCTTTCTTT	CASSDSGNTEAFF
NA	TRBJ1-1	NA	TRBV10-2	TGCGCCAGCAGTGAGTCAATTGTATTTAACACTGAAGCTTTCTTT	CASSESIVFNTEAFF
TRBD1	TRBJ1-2	NA	TRBV4-3	TGCGCCAGCAGCCAGGACAGGCGTCCTCCCTATGGCTACACCTTC	CASSQDRRPPYGYTF
TRBD1	TRBJ1-6	NA	TRBV19	TGTGCCAGTAGTATGGACAGGGGAAATTCACCCCTCCACTTT	CASSMDRGNSPLHF
NA	TRBJ1-4	NA	TRBV19	TGTGCCAGTAGTCTCTTACAGGGAACTAATGAAAAACTGTTTTTT	CASSLLQGTNEKLFF